The T cell receptor beta chain under discussion was sequenced for a study of cytomegalovirus exposure and HLA in healthy donors. Overall study findings and caveats: Indistinguishable V segments, including TRBV6-2 and TRBV6-3, were excluded. Fewer N-insertions than the approximately 610-donor mean were reportedly shown by an Asian-associated ancestry cluster in a later analysis.

There were likely unrecorded immune exposures, though donors were nominally healthy when sampled. V was trimmed by 3 bases and J by 7 bases, leaving 15 bases between them. This CDR3 is 14 amino acids long. Germline V lookup: CDR1 SGHRS, CDR2 YFSETQ. Remarks on this clone: The antigen remains unidentified.

PCR primers comprised 60 Vbeta and 13 Jbeta primers. Libraries were prepared by immunoSEQ multiplex PCR; TCRdb keeps only in-frame clonotypes and omits some of them. Its clone listing holds some 160,000 clones. The TCR was taken from a man aged 25 to 40 in good health and CMV-seronegative. The chain is built from TRBV5-1 and TRBJ2-3; D might be TRBD1 (6 bases). The sequenced sample was PBMCs. The CDR3 DNA reads as TGCGCCAGCAGCTGGGGGACATTAACCAATACGCAGTATTTT. This encodes CASSWGTLTNTQYF.